This T cell receptor beta chain was recovered during a study of CD8+CD57+ T cells in acquired aplastic anemia. At the level of the study: Sorted CD4+ plus CD8+ cells gave DNA averaging roughly 2.9 ug. Findings and caveats of the study: Between patients and controls, CD8+ Simpson's diversity did not vary significantly. Comparison of patients with controls identified approximately 28 shared CD8+ CDR3 sequences.

Using genomic DNA as the template, TCR beta VDJ and CDR3 profiling was carried out. TCRdb re-analysed the reads in MiXCR, keeping a single row per CDR3 protein. The table shows approximately 200,000 distinct CDR3 sequences, with about half occurring only once. This CDR3 region has 12 residues. V dropped 4 bases and J dropped 5 bases, with 9 bases sitting between them. Germline-derived CDR1 and CDR2 are SGHTA and FQGTGA. Sequencing involved patients with CD8+CD57+ cell expansion previously shown by flow cytometry. As for this clonotype: The antigen is not known.

The gene calls are TRBV7-3 and TRBJ2-7; TRBD1 is a possible D gene (5 bases). The source is a human donor with aplastic anemia. The sequenced material came from sorted CD4+, CD8+, or CD8+CD57+ T cells (not recorded which) from PBMCs. CDR3 sequence (DNA): TGTGCCAGCAGCTGGCAGGGTGACGAGCAGTACTTC. Translated: CASSWQGDEQYF.